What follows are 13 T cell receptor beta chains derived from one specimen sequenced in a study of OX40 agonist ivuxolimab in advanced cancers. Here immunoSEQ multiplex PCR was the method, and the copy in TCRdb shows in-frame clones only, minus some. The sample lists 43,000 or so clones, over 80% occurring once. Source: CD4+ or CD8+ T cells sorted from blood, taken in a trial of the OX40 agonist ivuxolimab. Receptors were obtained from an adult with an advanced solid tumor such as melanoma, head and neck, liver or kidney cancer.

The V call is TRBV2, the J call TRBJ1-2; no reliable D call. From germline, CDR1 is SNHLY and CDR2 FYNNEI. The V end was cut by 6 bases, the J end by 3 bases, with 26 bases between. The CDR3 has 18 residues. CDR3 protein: CASSEGGRPDPGDYGYTF. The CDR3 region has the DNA TGTGCCAGCAGCGAGGGAGGCCGGCCAGACCCCGGGGACTATGGCTACACCTTC.

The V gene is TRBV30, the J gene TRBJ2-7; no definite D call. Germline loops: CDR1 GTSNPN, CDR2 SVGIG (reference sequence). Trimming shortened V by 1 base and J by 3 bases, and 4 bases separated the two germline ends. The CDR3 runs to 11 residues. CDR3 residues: CAWSGRYEQYF. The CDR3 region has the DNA TGTGCCTGGAGTGGTCGCTACGAGCAGTACTTC.

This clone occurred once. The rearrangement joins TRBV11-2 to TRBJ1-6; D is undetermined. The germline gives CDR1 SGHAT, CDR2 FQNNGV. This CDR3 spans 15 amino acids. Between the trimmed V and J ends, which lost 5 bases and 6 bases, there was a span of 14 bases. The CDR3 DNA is TGTGCCAGCAGCCCACCGGGCCTTATTAATTCACCCCTCCACTTT. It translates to CASSPPGLINSPLHF.

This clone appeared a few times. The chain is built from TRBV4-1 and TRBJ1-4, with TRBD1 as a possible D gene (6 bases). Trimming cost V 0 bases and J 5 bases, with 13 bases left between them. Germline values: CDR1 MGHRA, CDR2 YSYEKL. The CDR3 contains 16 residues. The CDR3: CASSQDRYRANEKLFF. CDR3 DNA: TGCGCCAGCAGCCAAGATAGGTACAGGGCGAATGAAAAACTGTTTTTT.

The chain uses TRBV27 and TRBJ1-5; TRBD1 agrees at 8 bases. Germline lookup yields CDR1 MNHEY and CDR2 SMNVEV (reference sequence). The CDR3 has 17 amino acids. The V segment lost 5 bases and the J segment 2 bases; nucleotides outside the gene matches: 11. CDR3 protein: CASSPRQGRFGNQPQHF. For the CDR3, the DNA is TGTGCCAGCAGTCCCCGACAGGGGAGGTTTGGCAATCAGCCCCAGCATTTT.

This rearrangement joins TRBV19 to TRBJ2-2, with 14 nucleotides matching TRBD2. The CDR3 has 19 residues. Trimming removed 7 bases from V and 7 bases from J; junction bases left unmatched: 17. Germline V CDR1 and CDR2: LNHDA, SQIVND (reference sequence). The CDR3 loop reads CASTRGLAGGGGTFGELFF. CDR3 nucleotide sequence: TGTGCCAGTACCCGAGGACTAGCGGGAGGCGGGGGGACATTCGGGGAGCTGTTTTTT.

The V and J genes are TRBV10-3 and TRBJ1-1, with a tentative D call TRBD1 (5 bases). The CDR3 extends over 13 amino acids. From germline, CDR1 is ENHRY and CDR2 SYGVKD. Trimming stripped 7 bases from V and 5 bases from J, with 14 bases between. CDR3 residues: CAITTRAETEAFF. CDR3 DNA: TGTGCCATCACCACCAGGGCGGAGACTGAAGCTTTCTTT.

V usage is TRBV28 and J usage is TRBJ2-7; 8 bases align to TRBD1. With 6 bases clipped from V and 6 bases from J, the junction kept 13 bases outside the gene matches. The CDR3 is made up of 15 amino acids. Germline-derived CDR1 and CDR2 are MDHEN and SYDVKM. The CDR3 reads CASRFSGGPISEQYF. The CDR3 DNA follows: TGTGCCAGCAGATTCTCAGGGGGCCCCATCTCCGAGCAGTACTTC.

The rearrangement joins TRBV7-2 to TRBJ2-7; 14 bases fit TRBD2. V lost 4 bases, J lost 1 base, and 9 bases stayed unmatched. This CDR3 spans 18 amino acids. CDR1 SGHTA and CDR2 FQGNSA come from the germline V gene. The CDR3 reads CASSSLTSGRALSYEQYF. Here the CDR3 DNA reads TGTGCCAGCAGCTCGTTGACTAGCGGGAGGGCCCTTTCCTACGAGCAGTACTTC.

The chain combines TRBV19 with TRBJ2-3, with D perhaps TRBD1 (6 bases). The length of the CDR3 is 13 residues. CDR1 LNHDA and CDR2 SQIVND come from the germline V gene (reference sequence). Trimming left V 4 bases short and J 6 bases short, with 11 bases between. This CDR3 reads CASSKTGKDTQYF. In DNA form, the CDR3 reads TGTGCCAGTAGTAAGACAGGCAAGGATACGCAGTATTTT.

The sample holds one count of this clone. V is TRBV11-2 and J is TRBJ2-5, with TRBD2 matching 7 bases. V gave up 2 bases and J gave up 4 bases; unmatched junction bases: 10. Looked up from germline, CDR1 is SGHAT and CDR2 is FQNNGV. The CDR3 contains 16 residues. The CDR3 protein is CASSLWRREWRETQYF. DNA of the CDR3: TGTGCCAGCAGCTTATGGAGGCGGGAGTGGAGAGAGACCCAGTACTTC.

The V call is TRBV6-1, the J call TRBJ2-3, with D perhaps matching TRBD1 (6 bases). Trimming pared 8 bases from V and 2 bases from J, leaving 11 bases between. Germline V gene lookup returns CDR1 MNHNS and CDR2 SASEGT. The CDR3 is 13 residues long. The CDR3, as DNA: TGTGCCAGCCTAGGACAGCACACAGATACGCAGTATTTT. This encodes CASLGQHTDTQYF.

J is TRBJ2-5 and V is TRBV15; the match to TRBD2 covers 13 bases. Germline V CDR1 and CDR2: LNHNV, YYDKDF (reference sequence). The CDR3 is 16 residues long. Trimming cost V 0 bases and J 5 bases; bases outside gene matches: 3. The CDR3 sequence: CATSRDMTSGGETQYF. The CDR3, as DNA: TGTGCCACCAGCAGAGACATGACTAGCGGGGGGGAGACCCAGTACTTC.